The 17 T cell receptor beta chains presented below share a single source sample, sequenced in a study of OX40 agonist ivuxolimab in advanced cancers. Here immunoSEQ multiplex PCR was the method, and the copy in TCRdb shows in-frame clones only, minus some. The sample lists some 34,000 clones, 78% occurring once. Sequenced here: CD4+ or CD8+ T cells sorted from blood, sampled in a trial of the OX40 agonist ivuxolimab. All receptors come from an adult with an advanced solid tumor such as melanoma, head and neck, liver or kidney cancer.

The gene calls are TRBV28 and TRBJ2-5, with 9 nucleotides matching TRBD1. The J call may be incorrect, as the DNA end agrees better with TRBJ2-7. Germline-derived CDR1 and CDR2 are MDHEN and SYDVKM. The length of the CDR3 is 16 residues. The CDR3 region has the DNA TGTGCCAGCAGTCCCTGGACAGGGGAGGGCTCCTACGAGCAGTACTTC. It codes for CASSPWTGEGSYEQYF.

The chain joins TRBV13 to TRBJ2-3; 8 positions match TRBD2. V gave up 3 bases and J gave up 2 bases; unmatched junction bases: 7. The CDR3 covers 16 residues. Germline CDR1 and CDR2: PRHDT and FYEKMQ (reference sequence). The CDR3 region has the DNA TGTGCCAGCAGCTTGTTCACTAGCGGTAACACAGATACGCAGTATTTT. Its translation is CASSLFTSGNTDTQYF.

This chain uses TRBV6-5 with TRBJ2-7, with 12 bases lining up with TRBD2. CDR1 MNHEY and CDR2 SVGAGI come from the germline V gene. After removal of 6 bases from V and 1 base from J, the junction contained 4 bases not matched to a gene. The CDR3 runs 15 residues. In DNA, the CDR3 is TGTGCCAGCAGACAGACTAGCGGGGGATCCTACGAGCAGTACTTC. Protein: CASRQTSGGSYEQYF.

The rearrangement joins TRBV27 to TRBJ2-7; D gene unclear. Per germline, CDR1 MNHEY and CDR2 SMNVEV (reference sequence). This CDR3 is built from 13 residues. V lost 2 bases to trimming and J lost 2 bases, with 7 bases between them. The CDR3 region is CASSLGSTYEQYF. The CDR3 DNA follows: TGTGCCAGCAGTTTAGGCTCCACCTACGAGCAGTACTTC.

This clone turned up a few times. J is TRBJ1-2 and V is TRBV9; D not certain. Germline CDR1 reads SGDLS; CDR2 reads YYNGEE. V lost 3 bases, J lost 3 bases, and 9 bases lay in between. This CDR3 region has 13 residues. CDR3 region: CASSDRLDYGYTF. For the CDR3, the DNA is TGTGCCAGCAGCGACAGATTAGACTATGGCTACACCTTC.

The chain couples TRBV10-2 to TRBJ2-7; no firm D call. Trimming cost V 4 bases and J 9 bases, with 19 bases left between them. Germline CDR1 reads WSHSY; CDR2 reads SAAADI. The CDR3 consists of 14 residues. CDR3 sequence (DNA): TGCGCCAGCAGTGTTGGGGTACTATCAGATGGGCAGTACTTC. Amino acids: CASSVGVLSDGQYF.

This chain connects TRBV5-1 to TRBJ1-3; D ambiguous. The length of the CDR3 is 16 residues. The germline V gene has CDR1 SGHRS and CDR2 YFSETQ. V was trimmed by 0 bases and J by 4 bases, leaving 14 bases between them. CDR3 DNA: TGCGCCAGCAGCTTGGGGACCCCCGGGAGGGGAAACACCATATATTTT. As protein: CASSLGTPGRGNTIYF.

Points on this clone: A read error may account for a junction end that differs from germline. The sample has other DNA sequences that encode this CDR3 too. The V gene is TRBV5-6, the J gene TRBJ1-5; D uncertain. Germline loops: CDR1 SGHDT, CDR2 YYEEEE. This CDR3 is 15 amino acids long. CDR3 in amino acids: CASSLRLGSNQPQHF. CDR3 in DNA: TGCGCCAGCAGCCTCCGGTTAGGTAGCAATCAGCCCCAGCATTTT.

The CDR3 region is CASSQGLQETQYF. CDR3 sequence (DNA): TGTGCCAGCAGCCAGGGATTGCAAGAGACCCAGTACTTC. The chain employs TRBV9 and TRBJ2-5, with a possible D match to TRBD1 (5 bases). The germline V gene has CDR1 SGDLS and CDR2 YYNGEE. Deletions cut 4 bases from V and 2 bases from J, with 9 bases between. The length of the CDR3 is 13 residues.

The chain joins TRBV21-1 to TRBJ2-3. TRBV21-1 is a listed pseudogene. This CDR3 contains 14 residues. The CDR3 nucleotides read TGTGCCAGGGGACCTTCGAATAGCACAGATACGCAGTATTTT. Protein: CARGPSNSTDTQYF.

This chain connects TRBV4-1 to TRBJ2-7; D is unresolved. This CDR3 is built from 14 residues. Germline V gives CDR1 MGHRA, CDR2 YSYEKL. V gave up 4 bases and J gave up 3 bases, with 13 bases separating them. This chain's CDR3 is CASSLYGPGYEQYF. CDR3 sequence (DNA): TGCGCCAGCAGCCTATACGGCCCTGGCTACGAGCAGTACTTC.

The V and J genes are TRBV30 and TRBJ1-1; D remains ambiguous. The CDR3 has 13 residues. Germline V gene data show CDR1 as GTSNPN and CDR2 as SVGIG (reference sequence). The V and J ends lost 4 bases and 5 bases respectively, with 14 bases between them. The CDR3 loop is CAWTQLTGTEAFF. CDR3 DNA sequence: TGTGCCTGGACCCAGCTCACGGGTACTGAAGCTTTCTTT.

The chain employs TRBV9 and TRBJ2-1; 7 nucleotides match TRBD1. The germline V gene has CDR1 SGDLS and CDR2 YYNGEE. The ends lost 4 bases at V and 9 bases at J; junction bases unmatched: 4. The CDR3 runs 12 residues. The CDR3: CASSPNRGEQFF. Here the CDR3 DNA reads TGTGCCAGCAGCCCTAACAGGGGTGAGCAGTTCTTC.

The chain carries TRBV30 and TRBJ2-3; D ambiguous. V lost 1 base and J 5 bases, leaving 10 bases between the germline ends. The CDR3 is 13 amino acids. Germline CDR1 GTSNPN, CDR2 SVGIG (reference sequence). The CDR3: CAWSAESRDTQYF. The DNA of the CDR3 is TGTGCCTGGAGTGCGGAATCAAGAGATACGCAGTATTTT.

The gene calls are TRBV11-2 and TRBJ1-1; no clear D. Trimming removed 1 base from V and 5 bases from J, with 14 bases in between. CDR1 and CDR2 (germline): SGHAT, FQNNGV. The CDR3 runs 15 residues. CDR3 region: CASSLVGVVGTEAFF. The CDR3 DNA sequence: TGTGCCAGCAGCTTAGTAGGAGTAGTAGGGACTGAAGCTTTCTTT.

The rearrangement links TRBV7-2 to TRBJ2-5; 10 nucleotides line up with TRBD2. The CDR3 extends over 15 amino acids. The germline gives CDR1 SGHTA, CDR2 FQGNSA. V was pared by 1 base and J by 4 bases, with 3 bases of the junction left unmatched. The CDR3 nucleotides read TGTGCCAGCAGCTTAGTAGCGGGAGGAGGAGAGACCCAGTACTTC. Its translation is CASSLVAGGGETQYF.

V gene TRBV4-1 combines with J gene TRBJ1-5; 8 nucleotides match TRBD1. The CDR3 runs to 15 residues. CDR1 MGHRA and CDR2 YSYEKL come from the germline V gene. Germline trimming cut 4 bases from V and 5 bases from J; bases unmatched to any gene: 7. The CDR3 protein is CASSLRTGTDQPQHF. The CDR3 DNA follows: TGCGCCAGCAGCCTCCGGACAGGGACAGATCAGCCCCAGCATTTT.